This T cell receptor (beta chain) was recovered during a study of cytomegalovirus exposure and HLA in healthy donors. Broader study findings: A later analysis reportedly found that, within productive TCRs, an Asian-associated ancestry cluster had fewer N-insertions than the mean observed across the roughly 670 donors. Roughly even sequencing depth across donors was the assumption behind the presence/absence analyses. The authors reported that TCR beta sequences could predict HLA-A and HLA-B alleles. These predictions were accurate for most subjects in the first cohort.

The PCR ran on 60 Vbeta and 13 Jbeta primers. This table comes from immunoSEQ multiplex PCR, and its TCRdb copy is limited to in-frame clones, with some not included. The repertoire holds more than 130,000 clones, with about 78% as singletons. Details on this clone: Its matching antigen is unknown.

Per germline, CDR1 SGHRS and CDR2 YFSETQ. V lost 4 bases, J lost 2 bases, and 11 bases stayed unmatched. The CDR3 spans 17 residues. Sequenced: PBMCs. The sequence was obtained from a male donor in good health and CMV-seronegative. The gene calls are TRBV5-1 and TRBJ2-7, with 11 bases identical to TRBD2. The CDR3 region has the DNA TGCGCCAGCAGCCCAGGGTTACTAGCGGGGGATCCCTACGAGCAGTACTTC. It codes for CASSPGLLAGDPYEQYF.